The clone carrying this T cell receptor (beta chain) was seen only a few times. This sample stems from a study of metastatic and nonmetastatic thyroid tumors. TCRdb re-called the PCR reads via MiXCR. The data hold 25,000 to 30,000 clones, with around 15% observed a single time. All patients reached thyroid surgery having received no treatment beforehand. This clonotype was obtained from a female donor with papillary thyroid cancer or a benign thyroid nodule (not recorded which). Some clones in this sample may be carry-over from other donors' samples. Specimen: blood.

The CDR3 bases are TGTGCCATCAGTGGCCCCGGGACAGGTCCTGTCGAGCAGTACTTC. Its translation is CAISGPGTGPVEQYF. The J gene is TRBJ2-7, the V gene TRBV10-3; TRBD1 matches at 8 bases. The CDR3 loop spans 15 amino acids. The V gene end was trimmed by 4 bases and the J gene end by 6 bases; junction bases not matched to a gene: 11. Germline assignment: CDR1 ENHRY and CDR2 SYGVKD.